The present T cell receptor beta chain was sequenced within a study of OX40 agonist ivuxolimab in advanced cancers. Background on the study: Every 2 weeks, ivuxolimab was infused into the patients intravenously at between 0.01 and 10 mg/kg. Therapy given before enrollment (anti-PD-1, anti-PD-L1 or anti-CTLA-4) was allowed, and around 40% had some.

On this clone: The antigen remains unidentified.

Profiled with immunoSEQ multiplex PCR; TCRdb holds only in-frame clones, not every one. Among tens of thousands of clones listed, approximately 88% were seen once. Blood draws occurred at baseline, cycle 4 day 1, and cycle 7 day 1. The CDR3 runs to 13 residues. V gave up 7 bases and J gave up 1 base, with 7 bases separating them. Germline CDR1 MNHEY, CDR2 SVGAGI. Broader study findings: Expanded clones were, on average, more numerous in CD8+ T cells than in CD4+.

This TCR came from an adult with an advanced solid tumor such as melanoma, head and neck, liver or kidney cancer. V gene TRBV6-5 combines with J gene TRBJ2-2; D call uncertain. The material was CD4+ or CD8+ T cells sorted from blood, obtained in a trial of the OX40 agonist ivuxolimab. In nucleotides, the CDR3 is TGTGCCAGCATGGACGAGAACACCGGGGAGCTGTTTTTT. This gives the protein CASMDENTGELFF.